What follows are 20 T cell receptor beta chains derived from one specimen sequenced in a study of T cell changes during pregnancy in multiple sclerosis. Assay: immunoSEQ multiplex PCR; the TCRdb copy retains only in-frame clones and omits some. This sample carries roughly 34,000 clones, roughly 89% of them seen once, and the ten largest clones take 3.5% to 4%. The material was CD8+ T cells from peripheral blood mononuclear cells, obtained in the third trimester of pregnancy. The receptors stem from a female donor with multiple sclerosis, enrolled in a pregnancy study.

The rearrangement uses TRBV10-3 and TRBJ1-1, with 7 bases that match TRBD1. The ends lost 5 bases at V and 1 base at J; junction bases unmatched: 10. The CDR3 is 16 amino acids. The germline V gene has CDR1 ENHRY and CDR2 SYGVKD. The CDR3 DNA is TGTGCCATCAGTATCACCGGGACAGAGAGGAACACTGAAGCTTTCTTT. It translates to CAISITGTERNTEAFF.

The chain uses TRBV11-2 and TRBJ2-7, with D maybe TRBD1 (6 bases). CDR3 size: 13 residues. Trimming removed 3 bases from V and 5 bases from J, with 11 bases in between. Germline CDR1 is SGHAT and CDR2 is FQNNGV. CDR3 loop: CASSFTTGNEQYF. The CDR3 coding sequence is TGTGCCAGCAGCTTCACAACAGGGAACGAGCAGTACTTC.

The chain links TRBV19 to TRBJ1-1; 7 nucleotides line up with TRBD1. The V gene end was trimmed by 7 bases and the J gene end by 2 bases; junction bases not matched to a gene: 7. The CDR3 is made up of 14 amino acids. The V gene's germline CDR1 is LNHDA and CDR2 SQIVND (reference sequence). Here the CDR3 reads CASKGQSINTEAFF. CDR3 nucleotide sequence: TGTGCCAGTAAGGGACAGTCAATAAACACTGAAGCTTTCTTT.

The chain employs TRBV27 and TRBJ1-1; 8 bases line up with TRBD1. From germline, CDR1 is MNHEY and CDR2 SMNVEV (reference sequence). Trimming at V came to 6 bases and at J to 4 bases, leaving 4 bases not matched to a gene. The CDR3 has 13 residues. The CDR3 reads CASSATGGTEAFF. The CDR3 region has the DNA TGTGCCAGCAGCGCCACAGGGGGCACTGAAGCTTTCTTT.

This clone was observed many times. This chain links TRBV7-2 with TRBJ1-4; 7 bases map to TRBD1. The V and J ends lost 5 bases and 5 bases, in that order; junction bases with no gene match: 11. CDR3 length: 16 residues. The V gene's germline CDR1 is SGHTA and CDR2 FQGNSA. CDR3 nucleotides: TGTGCCAGCAGCACCCGACAGGGAGGCATCAATGAAAAACTGTTTTTT. It is translated as CASSTRQGGINEKLFF.

In this sample, this clone turned up once. This rearrangement joins TRBV14 to TRBJ1-1, with D possibly TRBD1 on 5 matching bases. The CDR3 sequence is 15 residues long. V shed 4 bases and J shed 4 bases, with 16 bases lying between them. From germline, CDR1 is SGHDN and CDR2 FVKESK. The CDR3 coding sequence is TGTGCCAGCAGCCTTATCGTTAAAGGGGTCACTGAAGCTTTCTTT. Residues: CASSLIVKGVTEAFF.

V gene TRBV29-1 combines with J gene TRBJ2-2; 7 bases match TRBD2. Germline V gene sequence: CDR1 SQVTM, CDR2 ANQGSEA. This CDR3 is 15 amino acids long. J gave up 2 bases and V 1 base, and 4 bases lay outside the gene matches. CDR3 DNA: TGCAGCGTTGAAGGGGCGGGGGACAACACCGGGGAGCTGTTTTTT. As protein: CSVEGAGDNTGELFF.

The rearrangement joins TRBV29-1 to TRBJ1-3; the D gene is possibly TRBD1 (5 bases). The germline CDR1 and CDR2 sequences are SQVTM and ANQGSEA. The CDR3 sequence is 15 residues long. Deletions cut 4 bases from V and 4 bases from J, with 17 bases between. The CDR3 region is CSVAVLQGLGNTIYF. The CDR3 nucleotides are TGCAGCGTTGCGGTTTTGCAGGGCCTAGGAAACACCATATATTTT.

This chain connects TRBV15 to TRBJ2-2; 10 bases line up with TRBD2. Looked up from germline, CDR1 is LNHNV and CDR2 is YYDKDF (reference sequence). This CDR3 spans 15 amino acids. V shed 5 bases, J shed 5 bases, and the junction held 5 bases outside the gene matches. The DNA for the CDR3 is TGTGCCACCAGCCGGCCGGGACTAGCGACCGGGGAGCTGTTTTTT. Translation: CATSRPGLATGELFF.

The chain combines TRBV2 with TRBJ2-5; D is possibly TRBD2 (6 bases). This CDR3 region has 15 residues. V was shortened by 3 bases and J by 2 bases, with 13 bases between the two germline ends. From germline, CDR1 is SNHLY and CDR2 FYNNEI. The DNA for the CDR3 is TGTGCCAGCAGTGAGGTCGGGGGACCACAAGAGACCCAGTACTTC. Protein: CASSEVGGPQETQYF.

The V gene is TRBV19, the J gene TRBJ1-3; 9 bases line up with TRBD1. This CDR3 is built from 19 residues. Germline CDR1 and CDR2: LNHDA and SQIVND (reference sequence). V lost 4 bases, J lost 3 bases, and 16 bases stayed unmatched. For the CDR3, the DNA is TGTGCCAGTAGTACCGTCCGGGACAGGGCATTTTCTTTTGGAAACACCATATATTTT. As protein: CASSTVRDRAFSFGNTIYF.

The CDR3 nucleotides are TGCGCCAGCAGCCAAGGTCCCATCTCTGGAAACACCATATATTTT. Protein: CASSQGPISGNTIYF. The chain is built from TRBV4-1 and TRBJ1-3; D uncertain. The CDR3 is made up of 15 amino acids. V was shortened by 1 base and J by 0 bases, with 7 bases between the two germline ends. Germline-derived CDR1 and CDR2 are MGHRA and YSYEKL.

The chain has TRBV7-9 and TRBJ2-3, with D perhaps TRBD2 (5 bases). The CDR3 is 14 amino acids. Germline-derived CDR1 and CDR2 are SEHNR and FQNEAQ (reference sequence). V was clipped by 4 bases and J by 13 bases, with 21 bases between them. Here the CDR3 DNA reads TGTGCCAGCAGCTCCATCGGGGAAGTCTTTAGGGAGTATTTT. This encodes CASSSIGEVFREYF.

This chain links TRBV19 with TRBJ2-3, with 9 bases that match TRBD1. The CDR3 has 18 amino acids. Trimming removed 1 base from V and 2 bases from J; junction bases left unmatched: 10. CDR1 and CDR2 from the germline V gene are LNHDA and SQIVND (reference sequence). The CDR3 loop is CASSIGPLTGGYTDTQYF. The CDR3 coding sequence is TGTGCCAGTAGTATAGGGCCCCTGACAGGGGGGTACACAGATACGCAGTATTTT.

This clone was seen only once. V is TRBV18 and J is TRBJ1-2, with TRBD1 matching 7 bases. The V gene end was trimmed by 5 bases and the J gene end by 2 bases; junction bases not matched to a gene: 5. The CDR3 sequence is 14 residues long. Germline CDR1 and CDR2: KGHSH and LQKENI. The CDR3 region has the DNA TGTGCCAGCTCAAGGGCAGGGGGAAACTATGGCTACACCTTC. This codes for CASSRAGGNYGYTF.

This chain connects TRBV27 to TRBJ1-2; the D gene is possibly TRBD1 (6 bases). This CDR3 has 17 residues. Per the germline V gene, CDR1 is MNHEY and CDR2 is SMNVEV (reference sequence). The V end lost 0 bases, the J end lost 0 bases, and 14 bases lay between the germline ends. CDR3 in DNA: TGTGCCAGCAGTTTATCTAGAGGGGGGGACACTAACTATGGCTACACCTTC. Amino acids: CASSLSRGGDTNYGYTF.

In this sample, this clone turned up once. In DNA form, the CDR3 reads TGCGCCAGCAGCATCTACACCGGGGAGACCCAGTACTTC. Amino acid sequence: CASSIYTGETQYF. The chain recombines TRBV5-1 with TRBJ2-5; no definite D call. Germline assignment: CDR1 SGHRS and CDR2 YFSETQ. Trimming removed 4 bases at V and 5 bases at J, with 12 bases between. The length of the CDR3 is 13 residues.

J is TRBJ2-7 and V is TRBV27; TRBD2 might be the D (5 bases). V was shortened by 7 bases and J by 5 bases, with 21 bases between the two germline ends. This CDR3 comprises 15 residues. Looked up from germline, CDR1 is MNHEY and CDR2 is SMNVEV (reference sequence). CDR3 bases: TGTGCCAGCATCTCATCCCGGGATCTGTGGGACGAGCAGTACTTC. Translation gives CASISSRDLWDEQYF.

The genes are TRBV9 and TRBJ1-1, with D perhaps matching TRBD1 (6 bases). The CDR3 contains 14 residues. Germline-derived CDR1 and CDR2 are SGDLS and YYNGEE. V lost 0 bases and J 1 base, leaving 7 bases between the germline ends. The CDR3 protein is CASSVGRGNTEAFF. In nucleotides, the CDR3 is TGTGCCAGCAGCGTAGGCAGGGGGAACACTGAAGCTTTCTTT.

The chain uses TRBV5-1 and TRBJ1-1, with a possible D match to TRBD1 (6 bases). V lost 7 bases and J lost 4, with 20 bases in between. Germline V lookup: CDR1 SGHRS, CDR2 YFSETQ. The CDR3 length is 15 residues. CDR3 residues: CASHTLPRGVTEAFF. CDR3 bases: TGCGCCAGCCACACCCTCCCCAGGGGCGTCACTGAAGCTTTCTTT.